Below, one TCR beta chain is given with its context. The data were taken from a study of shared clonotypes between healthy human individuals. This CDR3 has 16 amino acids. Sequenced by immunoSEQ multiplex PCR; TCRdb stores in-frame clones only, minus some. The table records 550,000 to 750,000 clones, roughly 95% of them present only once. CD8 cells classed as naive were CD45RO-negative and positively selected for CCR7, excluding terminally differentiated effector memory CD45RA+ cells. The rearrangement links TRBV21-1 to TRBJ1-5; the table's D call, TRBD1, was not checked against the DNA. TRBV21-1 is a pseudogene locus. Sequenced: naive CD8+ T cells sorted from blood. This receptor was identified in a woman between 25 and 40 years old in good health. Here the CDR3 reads CASCGRPETANQPQHF. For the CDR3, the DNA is TGTGCCAGCTGTGGAAGGCCCGAGACAGCCAATCAGCCCCAGCATTTT.